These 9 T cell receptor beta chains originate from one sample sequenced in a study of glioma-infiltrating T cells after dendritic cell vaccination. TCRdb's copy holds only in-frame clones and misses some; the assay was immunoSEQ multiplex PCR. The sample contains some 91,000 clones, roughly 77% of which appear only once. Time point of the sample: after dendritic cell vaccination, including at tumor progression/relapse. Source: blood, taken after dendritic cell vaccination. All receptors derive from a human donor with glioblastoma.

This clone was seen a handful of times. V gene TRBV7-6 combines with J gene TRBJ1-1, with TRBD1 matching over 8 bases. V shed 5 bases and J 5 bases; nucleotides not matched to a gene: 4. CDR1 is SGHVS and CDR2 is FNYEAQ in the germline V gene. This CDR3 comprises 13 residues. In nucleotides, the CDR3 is TGTGCCAGCAGCACGGACAGGGATACTGAAGCTTTCTTT. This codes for CASSTDRDTEAFF.

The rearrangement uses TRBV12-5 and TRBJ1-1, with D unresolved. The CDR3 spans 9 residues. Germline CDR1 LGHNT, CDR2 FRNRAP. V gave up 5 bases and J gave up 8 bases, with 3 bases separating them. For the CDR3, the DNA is TGTGCTAGTGGTCCAGAAGCTTTCTTT. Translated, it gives CASGPEAFF.

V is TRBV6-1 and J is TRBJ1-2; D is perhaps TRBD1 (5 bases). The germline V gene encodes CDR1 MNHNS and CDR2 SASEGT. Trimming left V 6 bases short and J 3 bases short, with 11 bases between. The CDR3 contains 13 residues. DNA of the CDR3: TGTGCCAGCAGGACCCAGGGTGACTATGGCTACACCTTC. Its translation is CASRTQGDYGYTF.

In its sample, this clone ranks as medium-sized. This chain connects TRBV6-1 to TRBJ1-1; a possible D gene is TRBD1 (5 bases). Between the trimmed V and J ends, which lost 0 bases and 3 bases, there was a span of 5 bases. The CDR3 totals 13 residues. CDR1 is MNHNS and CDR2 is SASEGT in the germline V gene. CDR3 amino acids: CASSEAGHTEAFF. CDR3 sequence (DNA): TGTGCCAGCAGTGAAGCGGGGCACACTGAAGCTTTCTTT.

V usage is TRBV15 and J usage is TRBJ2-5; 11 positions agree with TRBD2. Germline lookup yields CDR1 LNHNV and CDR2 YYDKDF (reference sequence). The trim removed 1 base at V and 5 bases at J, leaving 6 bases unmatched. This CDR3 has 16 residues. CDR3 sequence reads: CATSRGSSSGRETQYF. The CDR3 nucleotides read TGTGCCACCAGCAGAGGTTCTTCTAGCGGGAGGGAGACCCAGTACTTC.

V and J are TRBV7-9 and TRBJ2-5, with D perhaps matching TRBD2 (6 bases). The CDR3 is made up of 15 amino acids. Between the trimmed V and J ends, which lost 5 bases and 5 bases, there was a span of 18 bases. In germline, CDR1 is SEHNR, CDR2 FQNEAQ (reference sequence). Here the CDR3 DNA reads TGTGCCAGCAGCCCACCACGTCTAGCGCGCGAGACCCAGTACTTC. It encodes CASSPPRLARETQYF. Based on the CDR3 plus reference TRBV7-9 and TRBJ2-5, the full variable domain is DTGVSQNPRHKITKRGQNVTFRCDPISEHNRLYWYRQTLGQGPEFLTYFQNEAQLEKSRLLSDRFSAERPKGSFSTLEIQRTEQGDSAMYLCASSPPRLARETQYFGPGTRLLVL.

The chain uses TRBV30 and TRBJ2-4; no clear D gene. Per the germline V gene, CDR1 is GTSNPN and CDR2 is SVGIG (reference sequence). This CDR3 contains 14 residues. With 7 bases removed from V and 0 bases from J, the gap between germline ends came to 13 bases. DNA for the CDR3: TGTGCCTCTTCAGGTCGGCTAGCCAAAAACATTCAGTACTTC. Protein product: CASSGRLAKNIQYF.

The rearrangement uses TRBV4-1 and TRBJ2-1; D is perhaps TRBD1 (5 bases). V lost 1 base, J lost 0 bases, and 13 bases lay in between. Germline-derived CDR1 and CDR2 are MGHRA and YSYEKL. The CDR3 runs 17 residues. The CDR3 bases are TGCGCCAGCAGCCAAGCGGACATGGGATTCTCCTACAATGAGCAGTTCTTC. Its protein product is CASSQADMGFSYNEQFF.

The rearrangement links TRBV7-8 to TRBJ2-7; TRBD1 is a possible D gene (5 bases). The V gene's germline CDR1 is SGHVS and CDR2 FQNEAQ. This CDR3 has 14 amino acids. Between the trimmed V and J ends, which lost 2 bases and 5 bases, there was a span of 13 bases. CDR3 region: CASSLLTASHEQYF. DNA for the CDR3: TGTGCCAGCAGCTTATTGACAGCCAGCCACGAGCAGTACTTC. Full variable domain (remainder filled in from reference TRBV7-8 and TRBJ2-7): GAGVSQSPRYKVAKRGQDVALRCDPISGHVSLFWYQQALGQGPEFLTYFQNEAQLDKSGLPSDRFFAERPEGSVSTLKIQRTQQEDSAVYLCASSLLTASHEQYFGPGTRLTVT.